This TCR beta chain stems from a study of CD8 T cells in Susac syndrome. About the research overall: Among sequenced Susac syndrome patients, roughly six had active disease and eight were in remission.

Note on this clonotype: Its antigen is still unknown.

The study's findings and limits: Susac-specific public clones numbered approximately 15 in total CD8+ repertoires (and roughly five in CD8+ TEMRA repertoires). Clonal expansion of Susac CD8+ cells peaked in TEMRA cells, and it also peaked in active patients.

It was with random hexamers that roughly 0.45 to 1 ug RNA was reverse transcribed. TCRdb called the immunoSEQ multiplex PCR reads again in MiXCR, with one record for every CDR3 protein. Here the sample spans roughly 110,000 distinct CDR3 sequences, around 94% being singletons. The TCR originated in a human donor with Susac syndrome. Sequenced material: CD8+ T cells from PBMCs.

This CDR3 is CASSLDTGNTEAFF. The CDR3 nucleotides are TGCGCCAGCAGCTTGGATACAGGGAACACTGAAGCTTTCTTT. V and J are TRBV5-1 and TRBJ1-1; a weak D match, TRBD1 (5 bases). Trimming shortened V by 0 bases and J by 1 base, and 7 bases separated the two germline ends. CDR3 length: 14 residues. Per the germline V gene, CDR1 is SGHRS and CDR2 is YFSETQ.